This TCR gamma chain comes out of a study of γδ T cells in repeated Plasmodium falciparum infection (TCRdb year 2021). In the study overall: In the natural-infection arm, Malian children exposed to intense seasonal malaria transmission were enrolled and compared against age and gender matched Australian children. Several malaria-naive U.S. adults underwent four controlled human malaria infections by bites from P. falciparum NF54-infected Anopheles stephensi mosquitoes over around 580 days. Samples from controlled-infection subjects were taken at baseline, just before selected infections, and 21 days after each infection. Malian gammadelta TCR repertoires were analysed cross-sectionally during no-transmission periods and longitudinally across acute febrile malaria episodes. In the study, the shaping of the human gammadelta T cell repertoire by repeated Plasmodium falciparum infection was examined using natural infection in Mali and controlled human malaria infection.

Here V drops 4 bases and J drops 2 bases, and the junction holds 11 bases not matched to any gene. CDR1 GITISATS and CDR2 ISYDGTV were looked up in the germline V gene (reference sequence). Reading from cysteine to phenylalanine, the CDR3 counts 15 amino acids. Here the CDR3 DNA is all that survives: 45 bases in frame from base 1. This clone appeared many times. What antigen it recognizes has not been identified. The amino acid sequence in TCRdb belongs to a much larger clone and departs from this DNA's translation at residue 6, likely a sequencing read error; the sequence shown is translated from the DNA. For bulk TCR repertoire analysis, Vgamma9/Vdelta2+ and Vdelta2-negative gammadelta T cell populations were isolated by flow sorting from peripheral blood mononuclear cells. Study-level results and caveats: Because the controlled-infection cohort was small, analysis of inter-individual variability in gammadelta T cell responses was limited. Vdelta2-negative gammadelta TCR repertoires from Malian children appeared more clonally expanded, less diverse and less shared than those of Australian children. A highly stable polyclonal repertoire over time and infection, with many inter-individual overlapping TCRgamma sequences, was shown by Vgamma9/Vdelta2+ TCR repertoires. Generalizability was limited because the Malian cohort was drawn from a small rural village of predominantly one ethnic group. Waves of new clonotype selection in Vdelta2-negative, largely Vdelta1+, gammadelta TCR repertoires appeared to be driven by repeated controlled infections.

Libraries came from multiplex PCR. TCRdb records Illumina MiSeq as the sequencer. Every sorted gammadelta T cell sample had both its TCR gamma (TRG) and TCR delta (TRD) chains sequenced. Turning to the authors' computational methods: The repertoire analyses used clonotype tree plots, the accumulated frequency of the top 20 clonotypes, and diversity index (DI) and D75 metrics. In TCRdb, clones were called once more from the public reads by CATT, and rows of identical DNA were later combined. The V and J calls were determined by TCRdb, not by the authors. The sample profile shows 11,000 to 15,000 gamma-chain clones; about 1.5% of them were found once. Of the sample, 28% falls within the top ten clones.

The TCR was taken from a pool of human donors (malaria-infected and uninfected, not separated). Sequencing was carried out using gamma-delta T cells from blood. Rearrangement joined TRGV9 to TRGJ1 or TRGJ2. The CDR3 in this case is CALWDGPQDYYKKLF. The DNA sequence is as follows: TGTGCCTTGTGGGATGGACCGCAGGATTATTATAAGAAACTCTTT.